This T cell receptor beta chain was found in a study of blood T cells in healthy people across ages. With each sample, at least 5 micrograms of total RNA were extracted. Study findings and constraints: PBMCs were not sorted, which prevented a conclusive comparison of naive versus antigen-experienced cells. Getting older went along with TCR beta diversity per million T cells dropping roughly linearly.

Only a few counts were recorded for this clonotype. As yet, its antigen is unknown. Looked up from germline, CDR1 is MNHEY and CDR2 is SMNVEV (reference sequence). The CDR3 is 12 amino acids. Deletions cut 4 bases from V and 4 bases from J, with 8 bases between. Primed by a sample-barcoded 5' primer and a J-beta primer mix, a second PCR proceeded for about 6 to 11 cycles. Unique molecular identifiers of 12 random nucleotides labeled each cDNA. TCRdb fed the 5' RACE reads into MiXCR, producing one record per CDR3 protein. The sample yields more than 700,000 distinct CDR3 sequences, roughly 53% seen once.

The source material was blood. This chain joins TRBV27 and TRBJ2-7; D unresolved. This sequence was found in an elderly man in good health. The CDR3: CASSYQDYEQYF. The CDR3 DNA sequence: TGTGCCAGCAGTTATCAAGATTACGAGCAGTACTTC.